This entry features one TCR beta chain sequence. Its specificity is unknown. V dropped 4 bases and J dropped 2 bases, with 17 bases sitting between them. The CDR3 has 17 residues. Germline-derived CDR1 and CDR2 are SEHNR and FQNEAQ (reference sequence). Sequencing was performed with immunoSEQ multiplex PCR; in TCRdb, only in-frame clones are kept and a portion is missing. The profile shows over 9,000 clones, roughly nine tenths of them singletons. This entry comes from a study of regulatory dendritic cells for organ transplantation. Background on the study: Monocytes received vitamin D3 on days 0 and 4, IL-10 on day 4. LPS was added to dendritic cell cultures on day 6. Study outcomes and limitations: Memory CD8+ T cells were the most oligoclonal; naive cells were highly diverse.

Sorted subsets were CFSE-labeled and cultured approximately 5 days with allogeneic dendritic cells. The sequence came from a human donor in good health. What was sequenced was naive CD8+ T cells from blood cultured with dendritic cells. Sample subset: CD45RA+ naive T cells. V usage is TRBV7-9 and J usage is TRBJ2-2; D might be TRBD1 (6 bases). Here the CDR3 DNA reads TGTGCCAGCAGCTCAAGACAGGTAGAGGGAAACACCGGGGAGCTGTTTTTT. Its translation is CASSSRQVEGNTGELFF.